Listed here are 19 T cell receptor beta chains from one sample, sequenced in a study of graft-versus-host responses after intestinal transplantation. Sequencing used immunoSEQ multiplex PCR; TCRdb keeps in-frame clones, though not all of them. The sample shows 81,000 or so clones, 80% to 95% of them seen only once. No antigen has been identified for these receptors. This specimen consisted of unstimulated CD8+ T cells sorted from spleen or lymph node cells, obtained before transplant. The receptors originated from a human donor who was the organ donor for an intestinal transplant.

This chain links TRBV5-8 with TRBJ2-5, with a possible D match to TRBD1 (5 bases). The J call may be mistaken, given a closer DNA end match to TRBJ2-7. CDR1 and CDR2 from the germline V gene are SGHTS and YDEGEE. The CDR3 loop spans 15 amino acids. The CDR3 DNA follows: TGTGCCAGCAGCTTGGTGGGGCAGGTAACCTACGAGCAGTACTTC. This encodes CASSLVGQVTYEQYF.

The chain employs TRBV27 and TRBJ1-2; possible D gene TRBD1, 6 bases. The CDR3 length is 14 residues. Germline-derived CDR1 and CDR2 are MNHEY and SMNVEV (reference sequence). V was cut by 5 bases and J by 5 bases, with 15 bases left in between. The CDR3 DNA reads as TGTGCCAGCAGTGTACAGGGTGGCGGGTATGGCTACACCTTC. The encoded protein is CASSVQGGGYGYTF.

The CDR3 is CASSGLGETQYF. The DNA of the CDR3 is TGTGCTAGTTCCGGGTTGGGTGAGACCCAGTACTTC. The chain joins TRBV12-5 to TRBJ2-5; no clear D. Looked up from germline, CDR1 is LGHNT and CDR2 is FRNRAP. The CDR3 spans 12 residues. V dropped 8 bases and J dropped 5 bases, with 12 bases sitting between them.

The genes are TRBV18 and TRBJ1-3; 7 bases agree with TRBD1. Per the germline V gene, CDR1 is KGHSH and CDR2 is LQKENI. The V and J ends lost 4 bases and 5 bases, in that order; junction bases with no gene match: 5. The CDR3 loop spans 14 amino acids. The CDR3 here is CASSQHRGRNTIYF. The CDR3 DNA reads TGTGCCAGCTCACAACACAGGGGCCGAAACACCATATATTTT.

The gene calls are TRBV7-9 and TRBJ1-4; TRBD1 might be the D (5 bases). Per germline, CDR1 SEHNR and CDR2 FQNEAQ (reference sequence). The V end was cut by 3 bases, the J end by 8 bases, with 16 bases between. CDR3 length: 15 residues. The CDR3 DNA is TGTGCCAGCAGCTTGGGGCCCTCAGGCGACGAAAAACTGTTTTTT. Amino acid sequence: CASSLGPSGDEKLFF.

This sequence joins TRBV5-1 and TRBJ1-1, with D possibly TRBD1 on 5 matching bases. Germline-derived CDR1 and CDR2 are SGHRS and YFSETQ. V lost 0 bases to trimming and J lost 0 bases, with 9 bases between them. The CDR3 sequence is 15 residues long. CDR3 sequence (DNA): TGCGCCAGCAGCTTGGCCAAGGGGATGAACACTGAAGCTTTCTTT. Amino acid sequence: CASSLAKGMNTEAFF. The full variable domain, its missing parts supplied by reference TRBV5-1 and TRBJ1-1, is KAGVTQTPRYLIKTRGQQVTLSCSPISGHRSVSWYQQTPGQGLQFLFEYFSETQRNKGNFPGRFSGRQFSNSRSEMNVSTLELGDSALYLCASSLAKGMNTEAFFGQGTRLTVV.

The chain uses TRBV14 and TRBJ1-2; D uncertain. Germline values: CDR1 SGHDN, CDR2 FVKESK. The CDR3 has 12 amino acids. DNA of the CDR3: TGTCCACGGGTCTCCACCTCCTATGGCTACACCTTC. Translating it yields CPRVSTSYGYTF.

The V call is TRBV6-5, the J call TRBJ2-7, with 10 positions matching TRBD2. This CDR3 region has 14 residues. Trimming cost V 5 bases and J 3 bases; bases outside gene matches: 4. The germline V gene encodes CDR1 MNHEY and CDR2 SVGAGI. CDR3 coding DNA: TGTGCCAGCAGTACCCTAGCGGGGGTCTACGAGCAGTACTTC. Translating gives CASSTLAGVYEQYF.

The chain couples TRBV27 to TRBJ2-7, with TRBD2 as a possible D gene (5 bases). The CDR3 length is 12 residues. V was pared by 5 bases and J by 6 bases, with 11 bases between. Looked up from germline, CDR1 is MNHEY and CDR2 is SMNVEV (reference sequence). The CDR3 protein is CASSIHRGEQYF. CDR3 DNA sequence: TGTGCCAGCAGTATACACCGGGGCGAGCAGTACTTC.

The chain uses TRBV4-1 and TRBJ1-2; D uncertain. V lost 3 bases and J 10 bases, leaving 12 bases between the germline ends. This CDR3 has 12 residues. In germline, CDR1 is MGHRA, CDR2 YSYEKL. The DNA for the CDR3 is TGCGCCAGCAGCCATGGAGAGGGCGACTACACCTTC. As protein: CASSHGEGDYTF.

This clone was seen only once. This sequence joins TRBV9 and TRBJ1-2; possible D gene TRBD1, 6 bases. Germline V gene data show CDR1 as SGDLS and CDR2 as YYNGEE. The CDR3 is made up of 13 amino acids. The germline V and J ends were trimmed by 8 bases and 2 bases, with 13 bases remaining between them. CDR3 bases: TGTGCCAGGGGGGGGCAGGCGAACTATGGCTACACCTTC. Its protein product is CARGGQANYGYTF.

V is TRBV19 and J is TRBJ1-5, with D tentatively TRBD1 (6 bases). Between the trimmed V and J ends, which lost 3 bases and 7 bases, there was a span of 13 bases. Germline-derived CDR1 and CDR2 are LNHDA and SQIVND (reference sequence). This CDR3 spans 14 amino acids. CDR3 loop: CASSISRDIQPQHF. Here the CDR3 DNA reads TGTGCCAGTAGTATCTCACGGGACATACAGCCCCAGCATTTT.

The chain couples TRBV11-1 to TRBJ1-2, with D tentatively TRBD1 (6 bases). The CDR3 is 13 amino acids. The ends were cut back, 5 bases at V and 4 bases at J, with 11 bases in the middle. In germline, CDR1 is SGHAT, CDR2 FQDESV (reference sequence). The CDR3 DNA follows: TGTGCCAGCAGCGAAGGGGGAAGCTATGGCTACACCTTC. It encodes CASSEGGSYGYTF.

This chain connects TRBV28 to TRBJ1-3; D may be TRBD1 (5 bases). The germline V gene has CDR1 MDHEN and CDR2 SYDVKM. The V end was cut by 5 bases, the J end by 6 bases, with 23 bases between. The CDR3 sequence is 17 residues long. The CDR3 sequence: CASSGALGGREINTIYF. The CDR3 DNA sequence: TGTGCCAGCAGTGGGGCGCTGGGCGGGAGGGAAATAAACACCATATATTTT.

In its sample, this clone was seen once. V and J are TRBV6-5 and TRBJ2-1; possible D gene TRBD1, 5 bases. Deletions cut 2 bases from V and 8 bases from J, with 10 bases between. Germline loops: CDR1 MNHEY, CDR2 SVGAGI. The CDR3 is 13 residues long. CDR3 amino acids: CASSYGADDEQFF. CDR3 nucleotides: TGTGCCAGCAGTTACGGGGCAGACGATGAGCAGTTCTTC.

The CDR3 nucleotides are TGTGCCAGCAGCTGGGGGGTCGGGGGGGGCACTGAAGCTTTCTTT. This gives the protein CASSWGVGGGTEAFF. The chain links TRBV7-2 to TRBJ1-1, with D possibly matching TRBD1 (5 bases). V dropped 4 bases and J dropped 4 bases, with 16 bases sitting between them. This CDR3 comprises 15 residues. CDR1 is SGHTA, CDR2 FQGNSA, per germline. Variable domain in full (rest from reference TRBV7-2 and TRBJ1-1): GAGVSQSPSNKVTEKGKDVELRCDPISGHTALYWYRQSLGQGLEFLIYFQGNSAPDKSGLPSDRFSAERTGGSVSTLTIQRTQQEDSAVYLCASSWGVGGGTEAFFGQGTRLTVV.

This chain links TRBV4-1 with TRBJ2-7, with 9 bases identical to TRBD2. This CDR3 is 16 amino acids long. Germline CDR1 reads MGHRA; CDR2 reads YSYEKL. Trimming took 3 bases from V and 2 from J; bases not matched to a gene: 8. CDR3 sequence (DNA): TGCGCCAGCAGCCACCCCGTGACTAGCGGCGCCTACGAGCAGTACTTC. As protein: CASSHPVTSGAYEQYF.

The rearrangement joins TRBV5-8 to TRBJ2-1; TRBD2 agrees at 7 bases. Per the germline V gene, CDR1 is SGHTS and CDR2 is YDEGEE. The CDR3 sequence is 14 residues long. Unmatched junction bases numbered 6, after V lost 7 bases and J lost 2 bases. CDR3 loop: CASYSGRAYNEQFF. CDR3 in DNA: TGTGCCAGCTACAGTGGGAGGGCCTACAATGAGCAGTTCTTC.

This chain links TRBV4-1 with TRBJ2-1; possibly TRBD1 for D (5 bases). V shed 1 base and J shed 4 bases, with 8 bases lying between them. Germline CDR1 and CDR2: MGHRA and YSYEKL. This CDR3 has 14 residues. The CDR3 coding sequence is TGCGCCAGCAGCCAAGTAGCAGGGTACAATGAGCAGTTCTTC. Translation gives CASSQVAGYNEQFF.